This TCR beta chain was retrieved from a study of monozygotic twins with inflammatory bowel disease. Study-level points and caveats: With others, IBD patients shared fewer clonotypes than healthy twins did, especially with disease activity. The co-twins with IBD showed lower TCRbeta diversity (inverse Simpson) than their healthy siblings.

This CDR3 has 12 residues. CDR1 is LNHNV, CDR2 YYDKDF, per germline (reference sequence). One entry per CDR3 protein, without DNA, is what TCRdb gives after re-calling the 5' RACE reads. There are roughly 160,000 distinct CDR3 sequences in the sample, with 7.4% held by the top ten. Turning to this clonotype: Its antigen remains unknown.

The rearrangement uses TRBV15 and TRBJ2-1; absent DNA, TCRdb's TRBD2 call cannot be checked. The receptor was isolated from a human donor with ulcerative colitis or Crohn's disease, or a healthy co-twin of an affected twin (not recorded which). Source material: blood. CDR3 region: CATSSPRYEQFF.